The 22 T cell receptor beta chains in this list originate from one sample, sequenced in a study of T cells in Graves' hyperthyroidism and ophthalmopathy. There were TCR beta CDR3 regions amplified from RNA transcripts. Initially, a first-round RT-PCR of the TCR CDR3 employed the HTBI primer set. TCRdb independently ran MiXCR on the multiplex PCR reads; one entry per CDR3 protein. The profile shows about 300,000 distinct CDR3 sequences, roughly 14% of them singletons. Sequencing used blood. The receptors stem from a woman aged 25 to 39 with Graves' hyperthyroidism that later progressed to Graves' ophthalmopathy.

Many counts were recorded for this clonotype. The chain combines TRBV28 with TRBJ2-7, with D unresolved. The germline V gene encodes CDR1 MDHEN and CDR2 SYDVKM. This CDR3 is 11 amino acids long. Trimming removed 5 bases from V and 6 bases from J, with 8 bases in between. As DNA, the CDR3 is TGTGCCAGCAGTCCCTTGGGCGAGCAGTACTTC. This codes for CASSPLGEQYF. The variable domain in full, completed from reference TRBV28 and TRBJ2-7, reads DVKVTQSSRYLVKRTGEKVFLECVQDMDHENMFWYRQDPGLGLRLIYFSYDVKMKEKGDIPEGYSVSREKKERFSLILESASTNQTSMYLCASSPLGEQYFGPGTRLTVT.

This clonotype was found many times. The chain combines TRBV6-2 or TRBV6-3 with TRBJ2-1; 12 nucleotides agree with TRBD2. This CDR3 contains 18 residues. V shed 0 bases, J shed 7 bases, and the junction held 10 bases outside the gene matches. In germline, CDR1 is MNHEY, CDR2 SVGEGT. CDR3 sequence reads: CASSYSRLAGASRNEQFF. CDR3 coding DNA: TGTGCCAGCAGTTACTCGAGACTAGCGGGAGCCTCTAGGAATGAGCAGTTCTTC.

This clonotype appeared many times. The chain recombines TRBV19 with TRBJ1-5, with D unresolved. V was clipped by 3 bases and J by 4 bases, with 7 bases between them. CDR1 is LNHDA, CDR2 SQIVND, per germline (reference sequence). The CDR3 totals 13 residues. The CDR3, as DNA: TGTGCCAGTAGTATGCGCGGGAATCAGCCCCAGCATTTT. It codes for CASSMRGNQPQHF.

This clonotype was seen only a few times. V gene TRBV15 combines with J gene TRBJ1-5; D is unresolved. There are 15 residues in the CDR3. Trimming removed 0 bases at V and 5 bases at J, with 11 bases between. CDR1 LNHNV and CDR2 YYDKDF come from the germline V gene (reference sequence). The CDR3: CATSRDYGQYQPQHF. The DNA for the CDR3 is TGTGCCACCAGCAGAGATTATGGGCAGTATCAGCCCCAGCATTTT.

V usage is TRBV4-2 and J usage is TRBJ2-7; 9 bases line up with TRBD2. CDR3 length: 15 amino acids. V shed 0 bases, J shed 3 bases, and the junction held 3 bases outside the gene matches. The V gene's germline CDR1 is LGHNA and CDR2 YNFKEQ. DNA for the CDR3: TGTGCCAGCAGCCAAGACGGGACTAGCAGCTACGAGCAGTACTTC. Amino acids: CASSQDGTSSYEQYF.

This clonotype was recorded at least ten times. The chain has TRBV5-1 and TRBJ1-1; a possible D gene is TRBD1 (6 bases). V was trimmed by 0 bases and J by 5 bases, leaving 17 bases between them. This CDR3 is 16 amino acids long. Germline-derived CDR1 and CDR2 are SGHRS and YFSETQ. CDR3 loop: CASSLAGVTGRTEAFF. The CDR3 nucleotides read TGCGCCAGCAGCTTGGCCGGGGTAACAGGGAGGACTGAAGCTTTCTTT.

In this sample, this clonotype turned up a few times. This chain's CDR3 is CASRGLDLQYF. CDR3 coding DNA: TGTGCCAGCAGGGGACTAGATTTGCAGTATTTT. The J gene is TRBJ2-3, the V gene TRBV6-2 or TRBV6-3, with 8 bases that match TRBD2. The germline gives CDR1 MNHEY, CDR2 SVGEGT. The CDR3 covers 11 residues. V shed 6 bases, J shed 11 bases, and the junction held 4 bases outside the gene matches.

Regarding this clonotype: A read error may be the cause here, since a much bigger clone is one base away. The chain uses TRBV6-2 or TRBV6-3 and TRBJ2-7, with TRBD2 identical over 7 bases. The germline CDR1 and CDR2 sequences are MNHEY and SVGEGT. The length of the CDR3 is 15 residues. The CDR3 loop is CASSYSFREAYGQYF. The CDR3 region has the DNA TGTGCCAGCAGTTACTCCTTCCGGGAGGCCTACGGGCAGTACTTC.

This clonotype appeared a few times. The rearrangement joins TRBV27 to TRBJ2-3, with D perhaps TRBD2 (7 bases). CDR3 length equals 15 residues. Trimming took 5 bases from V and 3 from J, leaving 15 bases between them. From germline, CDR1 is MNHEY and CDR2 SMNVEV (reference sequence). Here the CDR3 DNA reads TGTGCCAGCAGTCGCCTCGGGGGGCCTACAGATACGCAGTATTTT. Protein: CASSRLGGPTDTQYF.

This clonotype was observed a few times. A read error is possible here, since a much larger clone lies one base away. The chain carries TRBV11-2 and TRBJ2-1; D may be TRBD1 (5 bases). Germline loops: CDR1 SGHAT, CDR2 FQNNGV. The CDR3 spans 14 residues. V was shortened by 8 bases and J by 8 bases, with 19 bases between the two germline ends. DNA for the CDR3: TGTGCCAGCGGTAATAGTGGGGCGAACGATGAGCAGTTCTTC. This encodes CASGNSGANDEQFF.

The CDR3 DNA reads TGTGCCACCAGCGCCCGGGACCCAATAAATGAGCAGTTCTTC. Encoded protein: CATSARDPINEQFF. The rearrangement joins TRBV15 to TRBJ2-1; D tentatively reads TRBD1 or TRBD2 (5 bases each). From germline, CDR1 is LNHNV and CDR2 YYDKDF (reference sequence). The ends were cut back, 5 bases at V and 7 bases at J, with 15 bases in the middle. This CDR3 has 14 residues.

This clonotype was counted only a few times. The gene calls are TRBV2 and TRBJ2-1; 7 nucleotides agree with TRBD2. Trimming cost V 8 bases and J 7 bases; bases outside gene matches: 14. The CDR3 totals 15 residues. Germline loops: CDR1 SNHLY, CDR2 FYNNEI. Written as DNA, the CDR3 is TGTGCCAGCCTCGCGGGAGTAAGGTGGGAAAATGAGCAGTTCTTC. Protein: CASLAGVRWENEQFF. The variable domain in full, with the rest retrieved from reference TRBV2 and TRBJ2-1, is EPEVTQTPSHQVTQMGQEVILRCVPISNHLYFYWYRQILGQKVEFLVSFYNNEISEKSEIFDDQFSVERPDGSNFTLKIRSTKLEDSAMYFCASLAGVRWENEQFFGPGTRLTVL.

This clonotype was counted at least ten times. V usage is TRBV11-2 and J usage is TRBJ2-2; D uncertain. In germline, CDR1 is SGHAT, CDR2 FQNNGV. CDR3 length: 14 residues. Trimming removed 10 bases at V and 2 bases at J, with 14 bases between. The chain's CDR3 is CATTLTPNTGELFF. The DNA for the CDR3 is TGTGCCACCACTCTGACACCAAACACCGGGGAGCTGTTTTTT.

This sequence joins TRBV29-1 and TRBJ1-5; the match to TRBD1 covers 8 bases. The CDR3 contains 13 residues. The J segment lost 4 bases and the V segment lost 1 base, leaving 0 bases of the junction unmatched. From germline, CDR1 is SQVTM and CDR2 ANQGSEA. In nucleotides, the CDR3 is TGCAGCGTTGAAGGGACAGGGAATCAGCCCCAGCATTTT. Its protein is CSVEGTGNQPQHF.

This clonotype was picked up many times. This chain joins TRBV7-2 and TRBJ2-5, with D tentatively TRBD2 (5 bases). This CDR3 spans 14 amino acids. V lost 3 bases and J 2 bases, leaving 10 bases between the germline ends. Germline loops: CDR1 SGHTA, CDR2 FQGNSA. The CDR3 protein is CASSFISAQETQYF. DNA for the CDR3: TGTGCCAGCAGCTTTATTAGCGCGCAAGAGACCCAGTACTTC.

The CDR3 DNA sequence: TGTGCCAGCAGTGGGACTAGCGCAGAATCCTACGAGCAGTACTTC. Encoded protein: CASSGTSAESYEQYF. This rearrangement joins TRBV6-2 or TRBV6-3 to TRBJ2-7, with TRBD2 matching 10 bases. Germline V gives CDR1 MNHEY, CDR2 SVGEGT. The CDR3 has 15 amino acids. V trimming: 5 bases; J trimming: 1 base; junction bases outside the gene matches: 5.

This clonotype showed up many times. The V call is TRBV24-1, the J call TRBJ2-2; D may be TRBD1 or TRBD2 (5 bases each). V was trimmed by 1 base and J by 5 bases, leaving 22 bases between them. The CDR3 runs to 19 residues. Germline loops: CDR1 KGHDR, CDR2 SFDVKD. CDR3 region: CATSDFVPGTDKYTGELFF. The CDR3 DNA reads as TGTGCCACCAGTGATTTCGTCCCCGGGACCGACAAATATACCGGGGAGCTGTTTTTT.

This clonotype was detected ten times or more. As DNA, the CDR3 is TGTGCCAGCAGTTATCCTAGCGGGGGTACCTACAATGAGCAGTTCTTC. It yields the protein CASSYPSGGTYNEQFF. The rearrangement uses TRBV6-2 or TRBV6-3 and TRBJ2-1, with 10 bases aligning to TRBD2. Germline CDR1 reads MNHEY; CDR2 reads SVGEGT. V lost 3 bases to trimming and J lost 2 bases; unmatched junction nucleotides: 4. CDR3 length equals 16 residues.

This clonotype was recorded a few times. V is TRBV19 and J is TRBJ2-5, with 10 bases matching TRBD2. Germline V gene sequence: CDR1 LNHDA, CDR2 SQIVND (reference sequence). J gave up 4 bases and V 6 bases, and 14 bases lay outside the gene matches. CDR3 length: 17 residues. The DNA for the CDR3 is TGTGCCAGTAGCTATGGGCTAGCGGGAGATGAACGAGAGACCCAGTACTTC. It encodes CASSYGLAGDERETQYF. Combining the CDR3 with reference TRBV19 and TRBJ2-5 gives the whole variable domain DGGITQSPKYLFRKEGQNVTLSCEQNLNHDAMYWYRQDPGQGLRLIYYSQIVNDFQKGDIAEGYSVSREKKESFPLTVTSAQKNPTAFYLCASSYGLAGDERETQYFGPGTRLLVL.

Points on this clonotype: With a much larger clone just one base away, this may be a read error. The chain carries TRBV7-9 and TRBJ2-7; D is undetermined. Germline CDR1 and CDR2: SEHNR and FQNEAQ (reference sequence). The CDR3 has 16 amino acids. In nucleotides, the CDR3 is TGCGCCAGCAGCCAAAAAGCCCCTGCAGCGACCTACGAGCAGTACTTC. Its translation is CASSQKAPAATYEQYF.

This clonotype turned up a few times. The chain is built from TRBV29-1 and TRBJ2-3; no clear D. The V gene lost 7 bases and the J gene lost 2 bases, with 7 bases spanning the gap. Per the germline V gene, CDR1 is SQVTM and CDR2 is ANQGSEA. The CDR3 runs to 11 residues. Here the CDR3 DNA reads TGCAGCGCCCTCCCCACAGATACGCAGTATTTT. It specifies CSALPTDTQYF.

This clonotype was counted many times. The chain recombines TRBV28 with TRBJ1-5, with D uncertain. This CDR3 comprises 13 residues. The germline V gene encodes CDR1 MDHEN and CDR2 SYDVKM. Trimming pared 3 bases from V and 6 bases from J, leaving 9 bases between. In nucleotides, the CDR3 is TGTGCCAGCAGTTTTGGGTTTCGTCAGCCCCAGCATTTT. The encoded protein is CASSFGFRQPQHF.